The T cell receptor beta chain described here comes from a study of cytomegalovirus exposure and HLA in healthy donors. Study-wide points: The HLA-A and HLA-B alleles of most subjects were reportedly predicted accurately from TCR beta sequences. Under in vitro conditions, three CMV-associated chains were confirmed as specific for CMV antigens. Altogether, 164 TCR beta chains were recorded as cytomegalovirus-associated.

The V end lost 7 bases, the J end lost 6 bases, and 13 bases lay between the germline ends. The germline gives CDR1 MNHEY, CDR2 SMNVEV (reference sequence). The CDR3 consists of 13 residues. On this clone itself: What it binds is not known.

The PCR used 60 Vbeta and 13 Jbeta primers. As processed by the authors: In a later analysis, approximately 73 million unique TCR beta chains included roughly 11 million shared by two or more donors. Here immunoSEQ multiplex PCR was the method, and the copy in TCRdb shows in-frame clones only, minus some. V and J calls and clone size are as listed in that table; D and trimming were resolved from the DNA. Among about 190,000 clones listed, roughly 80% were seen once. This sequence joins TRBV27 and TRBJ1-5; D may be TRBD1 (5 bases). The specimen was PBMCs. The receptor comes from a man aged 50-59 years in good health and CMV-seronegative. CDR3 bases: TGTGCCAGCAACTCCAGGGTGGGTCAGCCCCAGCATTTT. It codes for CASNSRVGQPQHF.